The table lists the clone carrying this TCR beta chain with a count of one. This CDR3 comprises 14 residues. V lost 1 base and J 7 bases, leaving 14 bases between the germline ends. Germline V gene data show CDR1 as SGHDN and CDR2 as FVKESK. The data were obtained in a study of blood T cell repertoires in COVID-19. In the study overall: Whether acute or convalescent, the COVID-19 samples came from the United States, Italy and Spain. The cDNA or gDNA used as material had been derived from T cells, B-cell-depleted T cells, or PBMCs.

Clones were sequenced by immunoSEQ multiplex PCR, and TCRdb holds only the in-frame ones, with some missing. The sample shows about 200,000 clones, approximately 82% of them seen only once. The rearrangement joins TRBV14 to TRBJ2-7, with D perhaps TRBD1 (6 bases). The sequence derives from a woman in her 40s with acute or convalescent COVID-19. Input material: peripheral blood. CDR3 region: CASSQARGVREQYF. The CDR3 DNA reads TGTGCCAGCAGCCAAGCCAGGGGAGTACGGGAGCAGTACTTC.